Presented here are 32 T cell receptor beta chains from one specimen sequenced in a study of post-analysis software for immune sequencing data. The study, taken as a whole, reports: Patients carried roughly 5 TRBV segments more frequently than controls did, and TRBV5-6, TRBV5-1 and TRBV20-1 were among them.

What these receptors recognize is not known. Unique-molecular-identifier-tagged TCR beta cDNA libraries were used. TCRdb re-called the PCR reads with MiXCR, one entry per CDR3 protein. The repertoire includes about 260,000 distinct CDR3 sequences, about 38% of them detected once, and around 5.2% sits in the top ten. Sequenced material: blood. The receptor set was obtained from a girl aged 10-17 years with multiple sclerosis.

This clonotype occurred a few times. Possible read error: a much larger clone is one base away. This chain links TRBV4-2 with TRBJ2-1; no clear D. V was trimmed by 3 bases and J by 6 bases, leaving 9 bases between them. The CDR3 is 13 residues long. Germline lookup yields CDR1 LGHNA and CDR2 YNFKEQ. The CDR3 DNA is TGTGCCAGCAGCCATGGCCATTTCAATGAGCAGTTCTTC. Translated: CASSHGHFNEQFF.

The chain employs TRBV7-2 and TRBJ2-3; 10 bases are a match to TRBD2. Germline CDR1 SGHTA, CDR2 FQGNSA. This CDR3 spans 13 amino acids. V lost 8 bases and J lost 6; bases outside the gene matches: 5. CDR3 DNA sequence: TGTGCCAGCCTAGCGGGAGCTGGTGATACGCAGTATTTT. Translated: CASLAGAGDTQYF.

This clonotype has a count of ten or more. V gene TRBV7-9 combines with J gene TRBJ2-1; D remains unclear. Trimming took off 9 bases at V and 7 bases at J, with 13 bases between the two ends. CDR3 length: 12 amino acids. In germline, CDR1 is SEHNR, CDR2 FQNEAQ (reference sequence). CDR3 loop: CASGREDNEQFF. In DNA form, the CDR3 reads TGTGCCAGTGGCCGTGAAGATAATGAGCAGTTCTTC.

Only a few counts were recorded for this clonotype. The gene calls are TRBV5-6 and TRBJ1-5; D call uncertain. Germline CDR1 and CDR2: SGHDT and YYEEEE. V lost 0 bases to trimming and J lost 6 bases, with 10 bases between them. The CDR3 is 14 residues long. The CDR3 nucleotides are TGTGCCAGCAGCTTGGGCCGGGTACCTCAGCCCCAGCATTTT. Amino acids: CASSLGRVPQPQHF.

In its sample, this clonotype was seen many times. The chain couples TRBV7-2 to TRBJ2-5; 12 nucleotides match TRBD2. This CDR3 spans 16 amino acids. The junction had 6 bases not matched to a gene; V was cut back by 5 bases and J by 2 bases. The germline CDR1 and CDR2 sequences are SGHTA and FQGNSA. CDR3 residues: CASSPRLAGEQETQYF. The DNA for the CDR3 is TGTGCCAGCAGCCCCCGACTAGCGGGGGAGCAAGAGACCCAGTACTTC.

This clonotype was seen more than once but under ten times. A much larger clone differs by one base, so this may be a read error. This sequence joins TRBV6-6 and TRBJ2-1, with 10 bases aligning to TRBD1. J gave up 8 bases and V 8 bases, and 9 bases lay outside the gene matches. This CDR3 comprises 14 residues. From germline, CDR1 is MNHNY and CDR2 SVGAGI (reference sequence). Here the CDR3 reads CASGYGTGDHEQFF. DNA for the CDR3: TGTGCCAGCGGCTACGGGACAGGGGACCATGAGCAGTTCTTC.

This clonotype turned up a few times. This chain uses TRBV5-1 with TRBJ2-5; D gene ambiguous. The CDR3 spans 15 residues. The V end was cut by 3 bases, the J end by 11 bases, with 23 bases between. Germline V CDR1 and CDR2: SGHRS, YFSETQ. The CDR3 coding sequence is TGCGCCAGCAGCTCGTCCCACGACCCCTACAATGAGCAGTACTTC. Translating it yields CASSSSHDPYNEQYF. The full variable domain, its missing parts supplied by reference TRBV5-1 and TRBJ2-5, is KAGVTQTPRYLIKTRGQQVTLSCSPISGHRSVSWYQQTPGQGLQFLFEYFSETQRNKGNFPGRFSGRQFSNSRSEMNVSTLELGDSALYLCASSSSHDPYNEQYFGPGTRLLVL.

The genes are TRBV10-3 and TRBJ2-1, with TRBD2 matching over 7 bases. The CDR3 consists of 16 residues. V gave up 0 bases and J gave up 0 bases; unmatched junction bases: 2. Germline CDR1 and CDR2: ENHRY and SYGVKD. This CDR3 reads CAISESGGYSYNEQFF. The CDR3 DNA reads as TGTGCCATCAGTGAGTCGGGAGGGTACTCCTACAATGAGCAGTTCTTC.

This clonotype occurred a few times. The chain carries TRBV20-1 and TRBJ1-2; D remains unclear. CDR1 and CDR2 (germline): DFQATT, SNEGSKA (reference sequence). CDR3 length equals 17 residues. The V and J ends lost 0 bases and 5 bases respectively, with 22 bases between them. Written as DNA, the CDR3 is TGCAGTGCTAGAGATCGGTCACGTCAACACCGTCGTTATGGCTACACCTTC. Amino acid sequence: CSARDRSRQHRRYGYTF.

This clonotype was picked up many times. This chain connects TRBV10-3 to TRBJ2-5, with D tentatively TRBD1 (6 bases). CDR1 and CDR2 (germline): ENHRY, SYGVKD. V was pared by 0 bases and J by 2 bases, with 19 bases between. This CDR3 has 18 amino acids. DNA for the CDR3: TGTGCCATCAGTGAGTCCGAGGAGGCAGGGGTTTATCAAGAGACCCAGTACTTC. It specifies CAISESEEAGVYQETQYF.

The chain has TRBV3-1 and TRBJ2-1, with 9 bases that match TRBD1. CDR3 length: 14 residues. CDR1 and CDR2 from the germline V gene are LGHDT and YNNKEL (reference sequence). Trimming cost V 0 bases and J 8 bases; bases outside gene matches: 2. The CDR3 is CASSQDRQGDEQFF. DNA for the CDR3: TGTGCCAGCAGCCAAGATCGACAGGGGGATGAGCAGTTCTTC.

This clonotype was seen many times. The chain employs TRBV5-5 and TRBJ2-7; 7 bases agree with TRBD1. CDR1 and CDR2 (germline): SGHKS, YYEKEE (reference sequence). The junction had 2 bases not matched to a gene; V was cut back by 0 bases and J by 2 bases. This CDR3 region has 14 residues. Written as DNA, the CDR3 is TGTGCCAGCAGCTTGGGGACAGGAGCCTACGAGCAGTACTTC. Protein product: CASSLGTGAYEQYF. Full variable domain (missing parts from reference TRBV5-5 and TRBJ2-7): DAGVTQSPTHLIKTRGQQVTLRCSPISGHKSVSWYQQVLGQGPQFIFQYYEKEERGRGNFPDRFSARQFPNYSSELNVNALLLGDSALYLCASSLGTGAYEQYFGPGTRLTVT.

Remarks on this clonotype: A much larger clonotype is one base distant, so this may be a read error. V usage is TRBV20-1 and J usage is TRBJ2-3; 11 bases match TRBD2. Germline CDR1 and CDR2: DFQATT and SNEGSKA (reference sequence). This CDR3 contains 15 residues. This CDR3 reads CSTRAPGLAADTQYF. DNA of the CDR3: TGCAGTACTAGAGCGCCGGGACTAGCGGCAGATACGCAGTATTTT.

At least ten counts were recorded for this clonotype. V is TRBV20-1 and J is TRBJ2-3; D might be TRBD1 (5 bases). V lost 0 bases and J lost 0, with 10 bases in between. The CDR3 is 15 residues long. The germline CDR1 and CDR2 sequences are DFQATT and SNEGSKA (reference sequence). CDR3 residues: CSARDPWGSTDTQYF. The CDR3 DNA reads as TGCAGTGCTAGAGATCCGTGGGGCAGCACAGATACGCAGTATTTT.

The V gene is TRBV29-1, the J gene TRBJ1-2; D is perhaps TRBD1 (6 bases). This CDR3 contains 10 residues. CDR1 and CDR2 from the germline V gene are SQVTM and ANQGSEA. V was pared by 6 bases and J by 9 bases, with 11 bases between. The CDR3 protein is CSVNTGSYTF. In DNA, the CDR3 is TGCAGCGTAAATACAGGGAGCTACACCTTC.

The CDR3 region has the DNA TGTGCCAGCAGCCTCGGGCTCAATCGGCATGAGCAGTTCTTC. Its translation is CASSLGLNRHEQFF. This chain joins TRBV27 and TRBJ2-1; unclear D gene. The germline V gene encodes CDR1 MNHEY and CDR2 SMNVEV (reference sequence). Trimming pared 6 bases from V and 8 bases from J, leaving 17 bases between. CDR3 size: 14 residues.

As to this clonotype: This sequence may be a read error, since a much larger clone differs from it by one base. The V call is TRBV20-1, the J call TRBJ2-3, with 9 bases aligning to TRBD2. The V and J ends lost 5 bases and 2 bases, in that order; junction bases with no gene match: 8. The germline CDR1 and CDR2 sequences are DFQATT and SNEGSKA (reference sequence). CDR3 size: 15 residues. CDR3 amino acids: CSARPVAGVTDTQYF. As DNA, the CDR3 is TGCAGTGCTCGCCCGGTAGCGGGGGTCACAGATACGCAGTATTTT.

The CDR3 coding sequence is TGTGCCATCAGTGAGCCCACTGGACTGTTTCAAGAGACCCAGTACTTC. Translated, it gives CAISEPTGLFQETQYF. The gene calls are TRBV10-3 and TRBJ2-5; D might be TRBD2 (5 bases). The CDR3 is 16 residues long. V dropped 2 bases and J dropped 2 bases, with 15 bases sitting between them. In germline, CDR1 is ENHRY, CDR2 SYGVKD.

A note on this clonotype: Possible read error: a much larger clone is one base away. The chain carries TRBV5-1 and TRBJ1-2; 9 bases are shared with TRBD1. The CDR3 is 14 residues long. Germline trimming cut 0 bases from V and 8 bases from J; bases unmatched to any gene: 5. Germline CDR1 and CDR2: SGHRS and YFSETQ. Written as DNA, the CDR3 is TGCGCCAGCAGCTTGGACAGGGGGCTAAAAGGCTACACCTTC. Translation: CASSLDRGLKGYTF. Drawing the rest from reference TRBV5-1 and TRBJ1-2, the complete variable domain is KAGVTQTPRYLIKTRGQQVTLSCSPISGHRSVSWYQQTPGQGLQFLFEYFSETQRNKGNFPGRFSGRQFSNSRSEMNVSTLELGDSALYLCASSLDRGLKGYTFGSGTRLTVV.

Concerning this clonotype: A read error may account for a junction end that differs from germline. The J gene is TRBJ2-6, the V gene TRBV5-1; TRBD1 agrees at 7 bases. The CDR3 loop spans 17 amino acids. The germline V gene has CDR1 SGHRS and CDR2 YFSETQ. In nucleotides, the CDR3 is TGCGCCAGCAGCGTCTTCGGGACAGCCTCTGGGGCCAACGTCCGGACTTTC. As protein: CASSVFGTASGANVRTF.

Of note for this clonotype: A much larger clone differs by one base, so this may be a read error. V gene TRBV29-1 combines with J gene TRBJ1-1; D is unresolved. The CDR3 is made up of 12 amino acids. Germline assignment: CDR1 SQVTM and CDR2 ANQGSEA. Trimming shortened V by 4 bases and J by 4 bases, and 10 bases separated the two germline ends. The CDR3 sequence is CSVGNSSTEAFF. In DNA, the CDR3 is TGCAGCGTTGGGAACAGTAGCACTGAAGCTTTCTTT.

The sample holds many counts of this clonotype. The V call is TRBV6-5, the J call TRBJ2-5; D not resolved. This CDR3 contains 13 residues. Looked up from germline, CDR1 is MNHEY and CDR2 is SVGAGI. V lost 0 bases and J lost 5, with 7 bases in between. In DNA, the CDR3 is TGTGCCAGCAGTTACTCGAGTTGGGAGACCCAGTACTTC. It yields the protein CASSYSSWETQYF.

Concerning this clonotype itself: A read error may explain this, as a much larger clone is one base away. V and J are TRBV3-1 and TRBJ1-5; perhaps TRBD1 as D (6 bases). Germline V gene data show CDR1 as LGHDT and CDR2 as YNNKEL (reference sequence). The CDR3 consists of 15 residues. CDR3 sequence (DNA): TGTACCAGCAGCGAAACAGGGTATAGCAATCAGCCCCAGCATTTT. It encodes CTSSETGYSNQPQHF. The complete variable domain, with remaining parts taken from reference TRBV3-1 and TRBJ1-5, reads DTAVSQTPKYLVTQMGNDKSIKCEQNLGHDTMYWYKQDSKKFLKIMFSYNNKELIINETVPNRFSPKSPDKAHLNLHINSLELGDSAVYFCTSSETGYSNQPQHFGDGTRLSIL.

This clonotype has a count of ten or more. The rearrangement links TRBV15 to TRBJ2-3, with a tentative D call TRBD1 (6 bases). The V gene lost 5 bases and the J gene lost 0 bases, with 12 bases spanning the gap. Germline V gives CDR1 LNHNV, CDR2 YYDKDF (reference sequence). The CDR3 spans 15 residues. CDR3 region: CATSLRQASTDTQYF. Here the CDR3 DNA reads TGTGCCACCAGCCTACGACAGGCCAGCACAGATACGCAGTATTTT.

This clonotype was found a few times. It may be a read error: a sequence one base away is much more abundant. The V and J genes are TRBV2 and TRBJ2-5; no definite D call. Trimming pared 6 bases from V and 11 bases from J, leaving 16 bases between. The CDR3 has 12 amino acids. Germline V gene sequence: CDR1 SNHLY, CDR2 FYNNEI. DNA for the CDR3: TGTGCCAGCAGACCGGGTGGTTCTGAGCAGTACTTC. It encodes CASRPGGSEQYF.

This clonotype has at least ten counts. The chain uses TRBV7-9 and TRBJ2-1, with 9 bases that match TRBD2. This CDR3 contains 15 residues. Losses at the gene ends were 2 bases for V and 9 bases for J; bases not matched to a gene: 8. From germline, CDR1 is SEHNR and CDR2 FQNEAQ (reference sequence). The CDR3 region is CASSLSAGGPGEQFF. For the CDR3, the DNA is TGTGCCAGCAGCTTATCTGCGGGAGGGCCGGGTGAGCAGTTCTTC.

This clonotype occurred a few times. A much larger clone sits a single nucleotide away, making a read error possible. The chain employs TRBV29-1 and TRBJ2-1; TRBD1 matches 7 bases. The DNA end lines up better with TRBJ2-7; the J call may be wrong. There are 14 residues in the CDR3. The germline V gene has CDR1 SQVTM and CDR2 ANQGSEA. CDR3 residues: CGGSRDSSYNEQYF. The CDR3 DNA is TGCGGCGGCTCCCGGGACAGCTCCTACAATGAGCAGTACTTC.

This clonotype showed up many times. V and J are TRBV29-1 and TRBJ1-1; D remains ambiguous. The germline V and J ends were trimmed by 4 bases and 2 bases, with 8 bases remaining between them. This CDR3 comprises 12 residues. Germline assignment: CDR1 SQVTM and CDR2 ANQGSEA. CDR3 in DNA: TGCAGCGTTGGGAACAGTAACACTGAAGCTTTCTTT. Protein: CSVGNSNTEAFF.

The rearrangement uses TRBV12-3 or TRBV12-4 and TRBJ2-3; 16 bases map to TRBD2. Trimming at V came to 11 bases and at J to 4 bases, leaving 9 bases not matched to a gene. The CDR3 has 16 residues. The CDR3 sequence: CAAGLAGGPPSDTQYF. The CDR3 region has the DNA TGTGCCGCGGGACTAGCGGGGGGGCCACCATCAGATACGCAGTATTTT.

Remarks on this clonotype: This may stem from a read error, because a much larger clone lies one nucleotide away. The rearrangement uses TRBV7-2 and TRBJ1-5; D gene ambiguous. The CDR3 is 16 amino acids. The germline V and J ends were trimmed by 3 bases and 4 bases, with 16 bases remaining between them. Germline V gene sequence: CDR1 SGHTA, CDR2 FQGNSA. The CDR3 coding sequence is TGTGCCAGCAGCTTTCAATTTCTCGACCCGAATCAGCCCCAGCATTTT. Its protein product is CASSFQFLDPNQPQHF.

This clonotype has ten or more counts. The chain has TRBV24-1 and TRBJ2-1; D is unclear. V gave up 1 base and J gave up 8 bases, with 5 bases separating them. The CDR3 covers 12 residues. Germline lookup yields CDR1 KGHDR and CDR2 SFDVKD. The DNA of the CDR3 is TGTGCCACCAGTGATTTTTCCTATGAGCAGTTCTTC. Its translation is CATSDFSYEQFF.

The chain combines TRBV7-9 with TRBJ2-5, with D possibly matching TRBD1 (6 bases). V was pared by 6 bases and J by 4 bases, with 18 bases between. Germline-derived CDR1 and CDR2 are SEHNR and FQNEAQ (reference sequence). The CDR3 is 15 amino acids. For the CDR3, the DNA is TGTGCCAGCAGGCGAGATGACAGGTTTATAGAGACCCAGTACTTC. Translation: CASRRDDRFIETQYF.